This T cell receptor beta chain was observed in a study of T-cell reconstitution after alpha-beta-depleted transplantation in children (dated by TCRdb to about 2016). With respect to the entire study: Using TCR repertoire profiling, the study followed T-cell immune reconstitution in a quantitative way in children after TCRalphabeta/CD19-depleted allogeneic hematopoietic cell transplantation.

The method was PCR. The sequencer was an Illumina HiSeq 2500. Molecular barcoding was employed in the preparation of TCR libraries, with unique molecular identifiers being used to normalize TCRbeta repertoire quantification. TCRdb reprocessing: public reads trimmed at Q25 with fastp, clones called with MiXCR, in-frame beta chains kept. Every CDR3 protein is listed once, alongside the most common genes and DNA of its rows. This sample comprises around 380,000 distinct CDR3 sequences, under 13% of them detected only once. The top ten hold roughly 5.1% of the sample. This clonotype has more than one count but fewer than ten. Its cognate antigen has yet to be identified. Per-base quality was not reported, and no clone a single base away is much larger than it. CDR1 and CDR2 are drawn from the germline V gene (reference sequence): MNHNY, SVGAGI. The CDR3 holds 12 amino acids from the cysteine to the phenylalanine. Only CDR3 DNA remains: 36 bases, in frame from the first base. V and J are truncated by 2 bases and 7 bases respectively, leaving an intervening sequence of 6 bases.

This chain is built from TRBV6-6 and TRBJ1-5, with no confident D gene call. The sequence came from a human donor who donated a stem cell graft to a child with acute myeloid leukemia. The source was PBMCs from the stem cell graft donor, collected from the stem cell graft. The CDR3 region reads CASSYMLQPQHF. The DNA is TGTGCCAGCAGTTACATGTTACAGCCCCAGCATTTT.